This entry lists 24 T cell receptor beta chains sequenced from one sample in a study of blood T cell dynamics during melanoma immunotherapy. Clones were read by immunoSEQ multiplex PCR, and TCRdb kept only the in-frame ones, dropping some. The sample has approximately 22,000 clones, around 85% seen once; the top ten hold 3.5% to 6%. Sample time point: pre-treatment baseline. Sample: blood, taken from a patient treated with checkpoint blockade. The source of these receptors is a human donor with melanoma.

As concerns this clone: One junction end disagrees with the germline gene, perhaps due to a read error. The chain has TRBV7-7 and TRBJ2-5; 11 bases are shared with TRBD2. CDR1 and CDR2 from the germline V gene are SSHAT and FNYEAQ (reference sequence). The CDR3 covers 14 residues. This CDR3 is CASSPTSGGETQYF. In DNA form, the CDR3 reads TGTGCTAGCAGCCCTACTAGCGGGGGAGAGACCCAGTACTTC.

The chain combines TRBV9 with TRBJ2-7, with D perhaps matching TRBD1 or TRBD2 (5 bases each). The V and J ends lost 0 bases and 2 bases respectively, with 9 bases between them. The CDR3 contains 14 residues. Germline lookup yields CDR1 SGDLS and CDR2 YYNGEE. CDR3 bases: TGTGCCAGCAGCGTAGGGGACCAAGCCTACGAGCAGTACTTC. It codes for CASSVGDQAYEQYF.

This rearrangement joins TRBV9 to TRBJ2-3; perhaps TRBD2 as D (6 bases). V was shortened by 3 bases and J by 0 bases, with 17 bases between the two germline ends. The CDR3 length is 17 residues. Germline CDR1 SGDLS, CDR2 YYNGEE. As DNA, the CDR3 is TGTGCCAGCAGCGCCCCCGGGACTCACTCTAGCACAGATACGCAGTATTTT. Encoded protein: CASSAPGTHSSTDTQYF.

This chain joins TRBV27 and TRBJ2-7, with 15 bases fitting TRBD2. The CDR3 is made up of 17 amino acids. Germline V gene lookup returns CDR1 MNHEY and CDR2 SMNVEV (reference sequence). Germline trimming cut 7 bases from V and 3 bases from J; bases unmatched to any gene: 10. The CDR3 nucleotides are TGTGCCAGCATCGGACTAGCGGGAGGGCGGAACCTCTACGAGCAGTACTTC. Translated, it gives CASIGLAGGRNLYEQYF.

The table lists this clone with a count of one. The V and J genes are TRBV5-4 and TRBJ2-2; 7 bases line up with TRBD1. Germline V lookup: CDR1 SGHNT, CDR2 YYREEE (reference sequence). Germline trimming cut 2 bases from V and 7 bases from J; bases unmatched to any gene: 8. CDR3 length: 15 amino acids. CDR3 nucleotide sequence: TGTGCCAGCAGCTTTAACAGGGGCGTCGGCGGGGAGCTGTTTTTT. This encodes CASSFNRGVGGELFF.

This chain links TRBV18 with TRBJ2-4, with a possible D match to TRBD2 (6 bases). Trimming took 5 bases from V and 4 from J, leaving 12 bases between them. This CDR3 has 14 residues. Germline CDR1 and CDR2: KGHSH and LQKENI. The CDR3 region is CASSGDSTKNIQYF. CDR3 coding DNA: TGTGCCAGCTCAGGGGACTCCACAAAAAACATTCAGTACTTC.

The chain has TRBV7-9 and TRBJ2-1, with 8 bases aligning to TRBD2. Trimming took 3 bases from V and 8 from J; bases not matched to a gene: 6. Germline V gene lookup returns CDR1 SEHNR and CDR2 FQNEAQ (reference sequence). The CDR3 length is 14 residues. DNA for the CDR3: TGTGCCAGCAGCTTCAGCGGGAGTACGGATGAGCAGTTCTTC. This codes for CASSFSGSTDEQFF.

The chain carries TRBV29-1 and TRBJ1-1; maybe TRBD1 (5 bases). This CDR3 spans 12 amino acids. The germline V gene has CDR1 SQVTM and CDR2 ANQGSEA. V was clipped by 6 bases and J by 0 bases, with 8 bases between them. This CDR3 is CSVAGLNTEAFF. CDR3 nucleotides: TGCAGCGTGGCAGGGTTGAACACTGAAGCTTTCTTT.

The rearrangement uses TRBV1 and TRBJ2-7; TRBD2 reflects the table's D call only, with no check against the DNA. TRBV1 is marked as a pseudogene. The CDR3 has 16 amino acids. The CDR3 spells CTSSQQTSGKSDEQYF. The CDR3 DNA follows: TGCACCAGCAGCCAGCAGACTAGCGGAAAGTCGGACGAGCAGTACTTC.

CDR3 sequence: CASSSLGQGASGYTF. The CDR3 region has the DNA TGTGCCAGCAGTTCCCTCGGACAGGGGGCTTCTGGCTACACCTTC. This chain links TRBV27 with TRBJ1-2; 11 bases are shared with TRBD1. The CDR3 runs 15 residues. The J segment lost 7 bases and the V segment lost 4 bases, leaving 8 bases of the junction unmatched. The germline CDR1 and CDR2 sequences are MNHEY and SMNVEV (reference sequence).

In DNA form, the CDR3 reads TGTGCCAGCAGCTCGACTAGCGCTACCTACGAGCAGTACTTC. Protein sequence: CASSSTSATYEQYF. This chain uses TRBV7-3 with TRBJ2-5; 8 bases fit TRBD2. With the DNA end fitting TRBJ2-7 better, the J assignment may be wrong. Germline CDR1 is SGHTA and CDR2 is FQGTGA. The CDR3 contains 14 residues.

V usage is TRBV5-1 and J usage is TRBJ2-7, with D possibly TRBD1 on 6 matching bases. Germline CDR1 SGHRS, CDR2 YFSETQ. The CDR3 is 13 amino acids. With 7 bases removed from V and 2 bases from J, the gap between germline ends came to 13 bases. Written as DNA, the CDR3 is TGCGCCAGCCGACAGGCGACAGCCTACGAGCAGTACTTC. Residues: CASRQATAYEQYF.

The chain employs TRBV7-3 and TRBJ2-7; 11 bases are shared with TRBD2. V lost 4 bases, J lost 3 bases, and 2 bases stayed unmatched. The CDR3 totals 14 residues. CDR1 is SGHTA, CDR2 FQGTGA, per germline. The chain's CDR3 is CASSYGLAGYEQYF. CDR3 coding DNA: TGTGCCAGCAGCTACGGACTAGCGGGCTACGAGCAGTACTTC.

In regard to this clone: The sample has other DNA sequences that encode this CDR3 too. The chain uses TRBV13 and TRBJ2-7; 12 nucleotides line up with TRBD1. V trimming: 3 bases; J trimming: 6 bases; junction bases outside the gene matches: 6. Germline V gene sequence: CDR1 PRHDT, CDR2 FYEKMQ (reference sequence). CDR3 length: 15 amino acids. This CDR3 reads CASSFRDRGPGEQYF. The DNA for the CDR3 is TGTGCCAGCAGCTTCCGGGACAGGGGGCCGGGCGAGCAGTACTTC.

The table lists this clone with a count of one. The chain carries TRBV7-2 and TRBJ2-1, with TRBD2 matching over 8 bases. The CDR3 extends over 14 amino acids. CDR1 and CDR2 from the germline V gene are SGHTA and FQGNSA. V was pared by 3 bases and J by 6 bases, with 4 bases of the junction left unmatched. CDR3 in amino acids: CASSFSGGPNEQFF. The CDR3 DNA is TGTGCCAGCAGCTTTTCGGGAGGGCCCAATGAGCAGTTCTTC.

V gene TRBV11-2 combines with J gene TRBJ1-3, with D hard to call. Germline CDR1 reads SGHAT; CDR2 reads FQNNGV. The CDR3 has 14 residues. Trimming cost V 1 base and J 3 bases, with 7 bases left between them. DNA of the CDR3: TGTGCCAGCAGCTTAGGCAGCATTGGAAACACCATATATTTT. Its protein is CASSLGSIGNTIYF.

V and J are TRBV4-2 and TRBJ1-4; 8 nucleotides match TRBD1. The CDR3 sequence is 16 residues long. The germline V gene has CDR1 LGHNA and CDR2 YNFKEQ. V shed 0 bases and J 8 bases; nucleotides not matched to a gene: 8. CDR3 DNA sequence: TGTGCCAGCAGCCAAGACACAGGGGGGAGTGACGAAAAACTGTTTTTT. This codes for CASSQDTGGSDEKLFF.

The V call is TRBV2, the J call TRBJ1-4; 8 bases align to TRBD1. V was pared by 9 bases and J by 4 bases, with 7 bases of the junction left unmatched. Germline assignment: CDR1 SNHLY and CDR2 FYNNEI. The CDR3 is made up of 14 amino acids. CDR3 region: CASEKDRVNEKLFF. DNA of the CDR3: TGTGCCAGTGAGAAGGACAGGGTTAATGAAAAACTGTTTTTT.

This clone has a single count. The chain links TRBV15 to TRBJ2-7; D is unclear. V was pared by 0 bases and J by 0 bases, with 9 bases between. The germline V gene has CDR1 LNHNV and CDR2 YYDKDF (reference sequence). The CDR3 sequence is 15 residues long. The CDR3 loop is CATSRDRYNSYEQYF. The CDR3 DNA is TGTGCCACCAGCAGAGATAGGTACAACTCCTACGAGCAGTACTTC.

This chain uses TRBV29-1 with TRBJ1-6; no definite D call. Between the trimmed V and J ends, which lost 6 bases and 0 bases, there was a span of 6 bases. Germline CDR1 and CDR2: SQVTM and ANQGSEA. The CDR3 sequence is 13 residues long. CDR3 sequence: CSVADSYNSPLHF. The CDR3 DNA sequence: TGCAGCGTAGCGGACTCCTATAATTCACCCCTCCACTTT.

The V gene is TRBV29-1, the J gene TRBJ2-7, with D maybe TRBD2 (6 bases). Per the germline V gene, CDR1 is SQVTM and CDR2 is ANQGSEA. V gave up 4 bases and J gave up 2 bases, with 18 bases separating them. The CDR3 sequence is 15 residues long. DNA of the CDR3: TGCAGCGTTGCCTCCCGGGCCCCGGGGGCCTACGAGCAGTACTTC. Residues: CSVASRAPGAYEQYF.

J is TRBJ2-4 and V is TRBV14, with D perhaps assigned TRBD1 or TRBD2 (5 bases each). CDR1 SGHDN and CDR2 FVKESK come from the germline V gene. The CDR3 consists of 14 residues. V dropped 0 bases and J dropped 9 bases, with 12 bases sitting between them. The chain's CDR3 is CASSQDLFGGIQYF. CDR3 coding DNA: TGTGCCAGCAGCCAAGATCTCTTTGGGGGCATTCAGTACTTC.

The chain has TRBV7-2 and TRBJ2-3; no clear D gene. The V end was cut by 5 bases, the J end by 4 bases, with 7 bases between. The CDR3 covers 12 residues. CDR1 is SGHTA, CDR2 FQGNSA, per germline. CDR3 loop: CASSKWADTQYF. CDR3 sequence (DNA): TGTGCCAGCAGCAAGTGGGCAGATACGCAGTATTTT.

V and J are TRBV5-1 and TRBJ1-2, with D hard to call. The CDR3 has 12 residues. V was clipped by 0 bases and J by 4 bases, with 4 bases between them. CDR1 is SGHRS and CDR2 is YFSETQ in the germline V gene. CDR3 bases: TGCGCCAGCAGCTTGGAGGGCTATGGCTACACCTTC. Amino acids: CASSLEGYGYTF.